This passage covers 3 T cell receptor beta chains from one sample sequenced in a study of cytomegalovirus exposure and HLA in healthy donors. PCR involved 60 Vbeta and 13 Jbeta primers. The protocol was immunoSEQ multiplex PCR, while the TCRdb copy is restricted to in-frame clones and leaves out a portion. The table lists under 130,000 clones, just under 80% of them singletons. Sequencing was performed on PBMCs. The origin of the receptors is a man under 40 in good health and CMV-seronegative.

The rearrangement uses TRBV19 and TRBJ1-2; D is perhaps TRBD1 (6 bases). Trimming shortened V by 7 bases and J by 4 bases, and 16 bases separated the two germline ends. The germline V gene has CDR1 LNHDA and CDR2 SQIVND (reference sequence). CDR3 length equals 14 residues. As DNA, the CDR3 is TGTGCCAGTACACCGGGGGGGCAGCTCTATGGCTACACCTTC. Protein: CASTPGGQLYGYTF.

The V gene is TRBV27, the J gene TRBJ1-5, with 9 nucleotides matching TRBD1. Germline CDR1 and CDR2: MNHEY and SMNVEV (reference sequence). V shed 6 bases, J shed 1 base, and the junction held 7 bases outside the gene matches. This CDR3 has 16 residues. The CDR3 sequence: CASRKGQGASNQPQHF. Written as DNA, the CDR3 is TGTGCCAGCAGGAAGGGACAGGGAGCGAGCAATCAGCCCCAGCATTTT.

This chain connects TRBV2 to TRBJ2-1; 13 bases line up with TRBD2. CDR1 SNHLY and CDR2 FYNNEI come from the germline V gene. The length of the CDR3 is 15 residues. V was clipped by 7 bases and J by 7 bases; unmatched bases: 7. CDR3 sequence (DNA): TGTGCCAGCATACTTACTAGCGGGAGGGGTAATGAGCAGTTCTTC. Amino acids: CASILTSGRGNEQFF.